The rows below give T cell receptor beta chains drawn from one sample of a study of molecular identifiers for immune sequencing clone quantification. Each CDR3 protein is one row after TCRdb ran MiXCR on the PCR reads. The sample has roughly 100,000 distinct CDR3 sequences; about 32% are singletons. Sequenced sample: naive CD8+ T cells from blood, with Jurkat cell RNA spiked in. The receptor source for this set is a human donor in good health. Some libraries in this study had Jurkat cell RNA spiked in. CDR3s include the opening cysteine and the closing phenylalanine or tryptophan. Fields, in order: V gene, clone size, D gene, J gene, CDR3 protein, CDR3 DNA. D genes are given only for firm matches. Where a row states a size, it is once, few, many or the class of an expanded clone; other rows omit it.

TRBV28	NA	NA	TRBJ1-3	CASSSGGSGNTIYF	TGTGCCAGCAGTTCGGGGGGCTCTGGAAACACCATATATTTT
TRBV7-9	few	NA	TRBJ1-6	CASRTGSRGSPLHF	TGTGCCAGCAGGACCGGGAGCAGGGGCTCACCCCTCCACTTT
TRBV28	many	NA	TRBJ2-7	CASSHGTYEQYF	TGTGCCAGCAGTCACGGAACCTACGAGCAGTACTTC
TRBV12-3/TRBV12-4	many	NA	TRBJ1-1	CASSFRRTEGYGSTEAFF	TGTGCCAGCAGTTTTAGGAGGACGGAGGGATATGGTTCTACTGAAGCTTTCTTT
TRBV11-2	NA	NA	TRBJ2-7	CASSPWTVAEGGYEQYF	TGTGCCAGCAGCCCCTGGACAGTAGCGGAGGGGGGCTACGAGCAGTACTTC
TRBV25-1	few	TRBD1	TRBJ1-1	CASNDLGGSGEAFF	TGTGCCAGCAACGATTTAGGGGGCAGTGGTGAAGCTTTCTTT
TRBV7-9	many	TRBD1	TRBJ1-1	CASSPLLRTGEEAFF	TGTGCCAGCAGCCCCCTCCTGAGGACAGGGGAAGAAGCTTTCTTT
TRBV28	NA	TRBD2	TRBJ2-7	CASSFRPLGTPGSSGGLTYEQYF	TGTGCCAGCAGTTTCAGACCGCTCGGGACCCCCGGGTCTAGCGGGGGCCTTACCTACGAGCAGTACTTC
TRBV4-1	NA	NA	TRBJ2-3	CASSHSRYQITDTQYF	TGCGCCAGCAGCCATAGCCGATACCAAATCACAGATACGCAGTATTTT
TRBV5-6	NA	NA	TRBJ2-7	CASSPGPQGYEQYF	TGTGCCAGCAGCCCCGGCCCCCAGGGGTACGAGCAGTACTTC
TRBV28	few	NA	TRBJ2-1	CASSSYEQFF	TGTGCCAGCAGTTCCTATGAGCAGTTCTTC
TRBV28	NA	TRBD1	TRBJ2-7	CASSQDRINEQYF	TGTGCCAGCAGCCAGGACAGGATCAACGAGCAGTACTTC
TRBV20-1	NA	NA	TRBJ2-7	CSARGQNGSLYEQYF	TGCAGTGCTCGAGGACAGAATGGTAGCCTCTACGAGCAGTACTTC
TRBV7-8	few	TRBD2	TRBJ2-1	CASSAGLAGYNEQFF	TGTGCCAGCAGCGCGGGACTAGCGGGGTACAATGAGCAGTTCTTC
TRBV28	few	NA	TRBJ2-7	CASSFRAVLSYEQYF	TGTGCCAGCAGTTTTAGAGCGGTCTTGAGCTACGAGCAGTACTTC
TRBV5-4	few	NA	TRBJ2-3	CASSLRLAPMITDTQYF	TGTGCCAGCAGCTTGAGGCTAGCGCCCATGATCACAGATACGCAGTATTTT
TRBV4-1	NA	NA	TRBJ2-3	CASSQVGGGSNTQYF	TGCGCCAGCAGCCAAGTCGGGGGTGGCTCAAATACGCAGTATTTT
TRBV27	NA	NA	TRBJ1-1	CASSLALATEAFF	TGTGCCAGCAGTTTAGCGCTTGCCACTGAAGCTTTCTTT
TRBV15	few	TRBD2	TRBJ2-7	CATSRDRLAGGHYEQYF	TGTGCCACCAGCAGAGACCGCCTAGCGGGAGGGCACTACGAGCAGTACTTC
TRBV4-1	NA	NA	TRBJ1-5	CASSQVSATLRPQHF	TGCGCCAGCAGCCAAGTATCGGCCACCCTGCGGCCCCAGCATTTT
TRBV7-9	NA	NA	TRBJ2-1	CASSFQGQQFF	TGTGCCAGCAGCTTTCAGGGGCAGCAGTTCTTC
TRBV19	NA	NA	TRBJ2-7	CASSKMTSYEQYF	TGTGCCAGTAGTAAAATGACCAGCTACGAGCAGTACTTC
TRBV11-2	many	NA	TRBJ2-1	CASSLVSSGEQFF	TGTGCCAGCAGCTTAGTTAGCTCTGGTGAGCAGTTCTTC
TRBV24-1	few	NA	TRBJ1-5	CATSDLGAQPQHF	TGTGCCACCAGTGATTTAGGGGCCCAGCCCCAGCATTTT
TRBV5-6	NA	TRBD2	TRBJ2-7	CASSLAGDYDYEQYF	TGTGCCAGCAGCTTGGCTGGGGACTATGATTACGAGCAGTACTTC
TRBV28	NA	TRBD2	TRBJ2-1	CASGLARRDEQFF	TGTGCCAGTGGACTAGCGAGGAGGGATGAGCAGTTCTTC
TRBV19	few	NA	TRBJ2-7	CASSIHRDNEQYF	TGTGCCAGTAGTATTCACAGGGACAACGAGCAGTACTTC